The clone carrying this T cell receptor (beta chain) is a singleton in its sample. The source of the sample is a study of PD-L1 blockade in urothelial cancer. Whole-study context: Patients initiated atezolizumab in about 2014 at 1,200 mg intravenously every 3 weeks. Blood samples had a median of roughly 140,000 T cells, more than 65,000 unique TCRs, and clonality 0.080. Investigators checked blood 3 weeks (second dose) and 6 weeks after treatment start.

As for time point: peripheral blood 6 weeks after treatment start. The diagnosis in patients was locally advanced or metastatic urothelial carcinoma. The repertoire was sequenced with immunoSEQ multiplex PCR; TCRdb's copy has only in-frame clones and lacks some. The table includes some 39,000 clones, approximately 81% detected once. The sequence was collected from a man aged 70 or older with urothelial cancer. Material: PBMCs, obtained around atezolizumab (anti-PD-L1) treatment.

Here the CDR3 reads CASGGGSGSYNEQFF. The CDR3 nucleotides read TGCGCCTCGGGGGGCGGGAGCGGCTCCTACAATGAGCAGTTCTTC. The chain links TRBV5-1 to TRBJ2-1, with D maybe TRBD2 (7 bases). Deletions cut 10 bases from V and 0 bases from J, with 17 bases between. This CDR3 spans 15 amino acids. Germline values: CDR1 SGHRS, CDR2 YFSETQ. Complete variable domain (other parts from reference TRBV5-1 and TRBJ2-1): KAGVTQTPRYLIKTRGQQVTLSCSPISGHRSVSWYQQTPGQGLQFLFEYFSETQRNKGNFPGRFSGRQFSNSRSEMNVSTLELGDSALYLCASGGGSGSYNEQFFGPGTRLTVL.